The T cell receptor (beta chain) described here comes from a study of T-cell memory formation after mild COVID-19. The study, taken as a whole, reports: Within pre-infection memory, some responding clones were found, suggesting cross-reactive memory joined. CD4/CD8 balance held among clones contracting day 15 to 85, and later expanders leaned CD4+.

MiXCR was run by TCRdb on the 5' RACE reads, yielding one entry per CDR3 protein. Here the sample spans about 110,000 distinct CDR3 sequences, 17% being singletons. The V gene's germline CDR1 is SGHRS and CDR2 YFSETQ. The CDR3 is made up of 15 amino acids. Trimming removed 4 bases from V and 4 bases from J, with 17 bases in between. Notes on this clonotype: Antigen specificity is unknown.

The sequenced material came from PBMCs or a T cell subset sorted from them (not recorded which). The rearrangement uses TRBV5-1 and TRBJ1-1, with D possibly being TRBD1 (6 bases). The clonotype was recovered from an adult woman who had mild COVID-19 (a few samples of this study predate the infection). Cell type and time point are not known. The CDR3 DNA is TGCGCCAGCAGCCCTCCGACAGGAGGGAGCACTGAAGCTTTCTTT. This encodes CASSPPTGGSTEAFF. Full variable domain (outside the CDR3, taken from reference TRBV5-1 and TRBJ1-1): KAGVTQTPRYLIKTRGQQVTLSCSPISGHRSVSWYQQTPGQGLQFLFEYFSETQRNKGNFPGRFSGRQFSNSRSEMNVSTLELGDSALYLCASSPPTGGSTEAFFGQGTRLTVV.